This T cell receptor (beta chain) was obtained from a study of OX40 agonist ivuxolimab in advanced cancers. Across the whole study: Cancers in dose escalation were hepatocellular, melanoma, renal cell and head and neck. From 23 to 79 years was the age range, with a mean of around 54 years, and approximately 80% were male. Study conclusions and caveats: In a subset of nonresponders, normalized T-cell clonal expansion was also low. At doses 0.1 to 3.0 mg/kg, CD4+ and CD8+ clones expanded.

In the case of this clone: Its antigen is as yet unknown. An end of the junction does not agree with germline; a read error may underlie this.

The CDR3 extends over 17 amino acids. The germline gives CDR1 LNHDA, CDR2 SQIVND (reference sequence). Sequenced by immunoSEQ multiplex PCR; TCRdb stores in-frame clones only, minus some. The data contain approximately 59,000 clones, 80% to 90% of them singletons. The material was CD4+ or CD8+ T cells sorted from blood, obtained in a trial of the OX40 agonist ivuxolimab. The TCR sequence derives from an adult with an advanced solid tumor such as melanoma, head and neck, liver or kidney cancer. This chain links TRBV19 with TRBJ2-3, with 8 positions matching TRBD2. In DNA form, the CDR3 reads TGTGCCAGCAGTATAGTAACTAGCGGCCTTAGCACAGATACGCAGTATTTT. It codes for CASSIVTSGLSTDTQYF.